This entry is about one T cell receptor (beta chain). As yet, its antigen is unknown. TCRdb keeps only in-frame clones here, not all; method: immunoSEQ multiplex PCR. The data show around 30,000 clones, with 90% seen just once and approximately 25% held by the top ten. Germline lookup yields CDR1 GTSNPN and CDR2 SVGIG (reference sequence). V was trimmed by 1 base and J by 4 bases, leaving 5 bases between them. There are 12 residues in the CDR3. The data originate from a study of OX40 agonist ivuxolimab in advanced cancers. Notes on the study in general: The specificity for antigen of the expanded peripheral T cells was not determined. The study found that CD8+ T cells averaged more expanded clones than CD4+.

Drawing of blood for sampling happened at baseline, at cycle 4 day 1, and at cycle 7 day 1. This TCR derives from an adult with an advanced solid tumor such as melanoma, head and neck, liver or kidney cancer. Sequencing used CD4+ or CD8+ T cells sorted from blood, obtained in a trial of the OX40 agonist ivuxolimab. The chain combines TRBV30 with TRBJ2-1; D is ambiguous. CDR3 in DNA: TGTGCCTGGAGTGGGGTATACAATGAGCAGTTCTTC. Its translation: CAWSGVYNEQFF.